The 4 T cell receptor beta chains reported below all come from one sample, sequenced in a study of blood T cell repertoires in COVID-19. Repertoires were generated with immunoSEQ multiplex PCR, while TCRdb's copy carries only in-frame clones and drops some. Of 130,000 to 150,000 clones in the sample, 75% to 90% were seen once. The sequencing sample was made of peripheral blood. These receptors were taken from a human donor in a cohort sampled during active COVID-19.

The CDR3 protein is CASSLGGLAGRETQYF. CDR3 sequence (DNA): TGTGCCAGCAGCTTAGGAGGACTAGCGGGAAGAGAGACCCAGTACTTC. V gene TRBV11-1 combines with J gene TRBJ2-5, with 12 nucleotides matching TRBD2. In germline, CDR1 is SGHAT, CDR2 FQDESV (reference sequence). The CDR3 loop spans 16 amino acids. J lost 4 bases, V lost 1 base, and 4 bases had no gene match.

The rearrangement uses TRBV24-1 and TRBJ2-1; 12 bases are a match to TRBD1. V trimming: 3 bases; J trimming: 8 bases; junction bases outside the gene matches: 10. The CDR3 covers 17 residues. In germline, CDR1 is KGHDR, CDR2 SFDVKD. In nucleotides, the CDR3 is TGTGCCACCAGTGATCCCTCACCGGGACAGGGGGCGGATGAGCAGTTCTTC. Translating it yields CATSDPSPGQGADEQFF.

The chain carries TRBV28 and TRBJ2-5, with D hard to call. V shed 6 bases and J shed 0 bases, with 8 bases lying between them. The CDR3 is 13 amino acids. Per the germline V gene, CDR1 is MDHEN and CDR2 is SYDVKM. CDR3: CASRAENQETQYF. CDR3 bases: TGTGCCAGCAGGGCGGAGAACCAAGAGACCCAGTACTTC.

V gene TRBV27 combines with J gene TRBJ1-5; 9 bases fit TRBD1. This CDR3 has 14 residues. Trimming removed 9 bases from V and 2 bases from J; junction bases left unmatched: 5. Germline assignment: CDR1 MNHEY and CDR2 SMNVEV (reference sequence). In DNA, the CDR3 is TGTGCCAGTACAGGGGGCAAGCGCAATCAGCCCCAGCATTTT. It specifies CASTGGKRNQPQHF.